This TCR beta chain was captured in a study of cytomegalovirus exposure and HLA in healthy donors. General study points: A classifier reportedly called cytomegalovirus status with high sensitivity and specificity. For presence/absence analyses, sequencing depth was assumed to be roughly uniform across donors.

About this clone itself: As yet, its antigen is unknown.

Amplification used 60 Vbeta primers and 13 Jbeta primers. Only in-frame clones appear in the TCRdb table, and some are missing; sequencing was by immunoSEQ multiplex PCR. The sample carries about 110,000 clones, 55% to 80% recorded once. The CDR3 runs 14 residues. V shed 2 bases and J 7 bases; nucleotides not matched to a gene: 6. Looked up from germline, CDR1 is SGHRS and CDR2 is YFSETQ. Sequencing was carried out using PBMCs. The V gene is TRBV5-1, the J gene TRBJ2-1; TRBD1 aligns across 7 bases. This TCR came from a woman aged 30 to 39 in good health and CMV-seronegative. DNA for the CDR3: TGCGCCAGCAGCTTTCAGGGGGTGAGGAATGAGCAGTTCTTC. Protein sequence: CASSFQGVRNEQFF.